The T cell receptor beta chain described here comes from a study of tumor and adjacent non-tumor tissue in lung cancer. Study-wide background: Patients comprised 12 adenocarcinoma, 2 squamous cell carcinoma and 1 small cell lung cancer. On average, productive TCRbeta reads reached around 4 million per sample. Stage I to III disease affected 9 to 10 men and 5 women aged roughly 31 to 80. Study results and limitations: Tumor TCR diversity, when higher, was linked to shorter survival.

Three rounds of nested PCR, following a modified ARM-PCR protocol, produced the TCRbeta library. Each CDR3 protein is one row after TCRdb ran MiXCR on the multiplex PCR reads. The sample has 60,000 to 95,000 distinct CDR3 sequences, over 70% seen once. Points on this clonotype: Antigen specificity is unknown. A read error may produce the germline difference seen at one junction end.

RNA was extracted from bulk tissue without any cell sorting. The specimen was lung tumor tissue. This clonotype was obtained from a woman aged 45-65 years with non-small cell lung cancer.

The DNA of the CDR3 is TGCAGTGCGACTACCCGGACAGTGGGATCTGGTTCACACCTCCACTTT. This sequence encodes CSATTRTVGSGSHLHF. The chain employs TRBV20-1 and TRBJ1-6, with D possibly being TRBD1 (6 bases). There are 16 residues in the CDR3. CDR1 is DFQATT, CDR2 SNEGSKA, per germline (reference sequence).